These 27 T cell receptor beta chains came from one sample sequenced in a study of shared clonotypes between healthy human individuals. Measured with immunoSEQ multiplex PCR; TCRdb has only the in-frame clones, and not every one. The sample records 2 million to 3 million clones, 93% being singletons. The sample consisted of naive CD4+ T cells from PBMCs. Stated subset: CD45RA+ positively selected. The receptor source for this set is a young man in good health. Some clones in this sample may be carry-over from other donors' samples.

In its sample, this clone was seen once. The J gene is TRBJ2-7, the V gene TRBV30; a possible D gene is TRBD2 (8 bases). V gave up 7 bases and J gave up 5 bases, with 21 bases separating them. Germline V lookup: CDR1 GTSNPN, CDR2 SVGIG (reference sequence). CDR3 size: 14 residues. CDR3 amino acids: CASPREGARNEQYF. The CDR3 nucleotides are TGTGCCTCCCCCCGGGAGGGGGCGCGGAACGAGCAGTACTTC.

This clone has just a few counts. The chain recombines TRBV29-1 with TRBJ1-5; 8 nucleotides agree with TRBD1. The V gene end was trimmed by 4 bases and the J gene end by 4 bases; junction bases not matched to a gene: 3. This CDR3 has 13 residues. CDR1 and CDR2 from the germline V gene are SQVTM and ANQGSEA. CDR3 residues: CSVVTGGNQPQHF. In DNA, the CDR3 is TGCAGCGTTGTTACAGGGGGAAATCAGCCCCAGCATTTT.

The chain recombines TRBV4-1 with TRBJ1-1, with a possible D match to TRBD1 (5 bases). Trimming shortened V by 0 bases and J by 11 bases, and 19 bases separated the two germline ends. The CDR3 consists of 15 residues. From germline, CDR1 is MGHRA and CDR2 YSYEKL. The CDR3 loop reads CASSQELLSGWGAFF. As DNA, the CDR3 is TGCGCCAGCAGCCAAGAGTTATTGTCGGGCTGGGGGGCTTTCTTT.

The rearrangement links TRBV27 to TRBJ1-2, with D possibly matching TRBD1 (6 bases). V was clipped by 3 bases and J by 8 bases, with 16 bases between them. There are 14 residues in the CDR3. The germline gives CDR1 MNHEY, CDR2 SMNVEV (reference sequence). CDR3 sequence: CASSFYQGSRGYTF. The CDR3 DNA follows: TGTGCCAGCAGTTTTTATCAGGGGAGTAGGGGCTACACCTTC.

The rearrangement links TRBV7-9 to TRBJ2-7; TRBD2 agrees at 11 bases. V shed 5 bases, J shed 4 bases, and the junction held 13 bases outside the gene matches. Germline assignment: CDR1 SEHNR and CDR2 FQNEAQ (reference sequence). This CDR3 has 17 amino acids. DNA of the CDR3: TGTGCCAGCAGCGTGAGAGGGGGACTAGCGGCGGGGTACGAGCAGTACTTC. Translating it yields CASSVRGGLAAGYEQYF. Full variable domain (missing parts from reference TRBV7-9 and TRBJ2-7): DTGVSQNPRHKITKRGQNVTFRCDPISEHNRLYWYRQTLGQGPEFLTYFQNEAQLEKSRLLSDRFSAERPKGSFSTLEIQRTEQGDSAMYLCASSVRGGLAAGYEQYFGPGTRLTVT.

V and J are TRBV25-1 and TRBJ2-7; weak D call: TRBD1 (5 bases). The length of the CDR3 is 14 residues. Trimming took 5 bases from V and 7 from J, leaving 18 bases between them. Germline CDR1 and CDR2: MGHDK and SYGVNS. The CDR3 coding sequence is TGTGCCAGCAGTCCTGGCAATTCTGCAGGGGAGCAGTACTTC. Its translation: CASSPGNSAGEQYF.

The V gene is TRBV6-5, the J gene TRBJ2-6; D not certain. V was trimmed by 6 bases and J by 4 bases, leaving 7 bases between them. Germline CDR1 reads MNHEY; CDR2 reads SVGAGI. The CDR3 sequence is 13 residues long. The CDR3 sequence is CASRGGGANVLTF. The DNA for the CDR3 is TGTGCCAGCAGGGGCGGAGGGGCCAACGTCCTGACTTTC.

The chain's CDR3 is CASSNLAGEDEQYF. Here the CDR3 DNA reads TGTGCCAGCAGTAACCTAGCGGGAGAGGACGAGCAGTACTTC. The chain is built from TRBV6-1 and TRBJ2-5, with 10 bases identical to TRBD2. The DNA end is a closer match to TRBJ2-7, so the J assignment may be wrong. Per the germline V gene, CDR1 is MNHNS and CDR2 is SASEGT. The CDR3 runs to 14 residues.

This chain links TRBV10-3 with TRBJ2-7; 10 bases line up with TRBD1. Germline lookup yields CDR1 ENHRY and CDR2 SYGVKD. Trimming at V came to 10 bases and at J to 4 bases, leaving 7 bases not matched to a gene. There are 13 residues in the CDR3. The CDR3 is CATSDRGHYEQYF. The CDR3 nucleotides are TGTGCCACCTCCGACAGGGGGCATTACGAGCAGTACTTC.

Regarding this clone: The identical CDR3 is also encoded by other nucleotide sequences in the sample. The chain's CDR3 is CASSYGLSGNTIYF. In DNA, the CDR3 is TGTGCCAGCAGTTACGGGCTTTCTGGAAACACCATATATTTT. The chain recombines TRBV6-5 with TRBJ1-3, with D unresolved. The CDR3 has 14 amino acids. The V end was cut by 2 bases, the J end by 1 base, with 6 bases between. Germline V gives CDR1 MNHEY, CDR2 SVGAGI.

Turning to this clone: The same CDR3 also results from other DNA sequences found in this sample. This rearrangement joins TRBV5-4 to TRBJ2-3; 8 positions agree with TRBD1. CDR1 is SGHNT and CDR2 is YYREEE in the germline V gene (reference sequence). The CDR3 length is 14 residues. Unmatched junction bases numbered 2, after V lost 0 bases and J lost 5 bases. The CDR3 sequence: CASSLGQGKDTQYF. The CDR3 region has the DNA TGTGCCAGCAGCTTGGGACAGGGGAAAGATACGCAGTATTTT.

The chain is built from TRBV7-9 and TRBJ2-1; the D gene could be TRBD1 or TRBD2 (5 bases each). This CDR3 contains 14 residues. V lost 3 bases to trimming and J lost 1 base, with 7 bases between them. The germline V gene encodes CDR1 SEHNR and CDR2 FQNEAQ (reference sequence). CDR3 sequence: CASSFEGSYNEQFF. CDR3 DNA: TGTGCCAGCAGCTTCGAGGGGTCCTACAATGAGCAGTTCTTC. The full variable domain, its missing parts supplied by reference TRBV7-9 and TRBJ2-1, is DTGVSQNPRHKITKRGQNVTFRCDPISEHNRLYWYRQTLGQGPEFLTYFQNEAQLEKSRLLSDRFSAERPKGSFSTLEIQRTEQGDSAMYLCASSFEGSYNEQFFGPGTRLTVL.

The CDR3 nucleotides read TGTGCCAGCAGCTTGGGGCAGAGTCTGGCCTACGAGCAGTACTTC. Translation gives CASSLGQSLAYEQYF. The chain combines TRBV7-9 with TRBJ2-7; D may be TRBD1 (5 bases). This CDR3 is built from 15 residues. Trimming left V 3 bases short and J 2 bases short, with 14 bases between. Germline loops: CDR1 SEHNR, CDR2 FQNEAQ (reference sequence).

This clone was seen a handful of times. The sample contains more than one DNA sequence encoding this CDR3. The CDR3 here is CSVSSGYEQYF. DNA for the CDR3: TGCAGCGTTTCGTCGGGGTACGAGCAGTACTTC. The chain recombines TRBV29-1 with TRBJ2-7; TRBD2 is a possible D gene (5 bases). The CDR3 has 11 residues. V was shortened by 5 bases and J by 4 bases, with 9 bases between the two germline ends. Germline CDR1 reads SQVTM; CDR2 reads ANQGSEA.

The chain couples TRBV20-1 to TRBJ2-5; D remains ambiguous. Per the germline V gene, CDR1 is DFQATT and CDR2 is SNEGSKA (reference sequence). The CDR3 contains 11 residues. Trimming stripped 6 bases from V and 4 bases from J, with 9 bases between. The CDR3 bases are TGCAGTGCCCTCGTCGGAGAGACCCAGTACTTC. Translation: CSALVGETQYF.

J is TRBJ2-1 and V is TRBV5-1; TRBD2 aligns across 14 bases. The V gene end was trimmed by 5 bases and the J gene end by 7 bases; junction bases not matched to a gene: 5. Germline V lookup: CDR1 SGHRS, CDR2 YFSETQ. The CDR3 has 15 residues. The CDR3 DNA reads as TGCGCCAGCAGTGAGACTAGCGGGAGGGTAAATGAGCAGTTCTTC. Protein: CASSETSGRVNEQFF.

V is TRBV5-1 and J is TRBJ2-7; 9 nucleotides agree with TRBD1. CDR1 is SGHRS and CDR2 is YFSETQ in the germline V gene. The CDR3 contains 19 residues. J was trimmed by 0 bases and V by 4 bases; bases with no gene match: 17. The CDR3 sequence: CASSATGGIGTLSSYEQYF. CDR3 bases: TGCGCCAGCAGCGCGACAGGGGGAATAGGGACCCTAAGCTCCTACGAGCAGTACTTC.

The chain carries TRBV2 and TRBJ2-3; the D gene is possibly TRBD1 (6 bases). The V gene's germline CDR1 is SNHLY and CDR2 FYNNEI. CDR3 length: 14 residues. Trimming removed 6 bases at V and 1 base at J, with 11 bases between. The CDR3: CASRRTVRTDTQYF. CDR3 nucleotide sequence: TGTGCCAGCAGGAGGACAGTCCGCACAGATACGCAGTATTTT.

CDR3 sequence: CASSLEQSNTEAFF. The CDR3 DNA follows: TGTGCCAGCAGCTTGGAACAGTCCAACACTGAAGCTTTCTTT. The chain employs TRBV5-4 and TRBJ1-1; no clear D. Germline assignment: CDR1 SGHNT and CDR2 YYREEE (reference sequence). Trimming stripped 0 bases from V and 2 bases from J, with 8 bases between. The CDR3 extends over 14 amino acids.

The chain has TRBV5-1 and TRBJ2-5; TRBD2 matches 11 bases. Germline trimming cut 0 bases from V and 4 bases from J; bases unmatched to any gene: 5. Germline assignment: CDR1 SGHRS and CDR2 YFSETQ. The CDR3 is made up of 16 amino acids. This CDR3 reads CASSLATSGIGETQYF. The CDR3 DNA reads TGCGCCAGCAGCTTGGCGACTAGCGGGATTGGAGAGACCCAGTACTTC.

This clone occurred once. V gene TRBV29-1 combines with J gene TRBJ2-7; TRBD1 is a possible D gene (5 bases). Germline V gene data show CDR1 as SQVTM and CDR2 as ANQGSEA. Trimming shortened V by 4 bases and J by 0 bases, and 13 bases separated the two germline ends. The CDR3 loop spans 14 amino acids. DNA of the CDR3: TGCAGCGTTGTTTCCAGGGCTCGCTCCTACGAGCAGTACTTC. Translation: CSVVSRARSYEQYF.

The chain uses TRBV5-4 and TRBJ2-3; no firm D call. Germline-derived CDR1 and CDR2 are SGHNT and YYREEE (reference sequence). V lost 1 base to trimming and J lost 1 base, with 7 bases between them. There are 14 residues in the CDR3. The CDR3: CASSLKRGTDTQYF. The CDR3 DNA sequence: TGTGCCAGCAGCTTGAAACGGGGCACAGATACGCAGTATTTT.

This chain connects TRBV28 to TRBJ1-1; perhaps TRBD1 as D (5 bases). V was pared by 3 bases and J by 0 bases, with 17 bases between. This CDR3 has 17 residues. CDR1 is MDHEN and CDR2 is SYDVKM in the germline V gene. In DNA, the CDR3 is TGTGCCAGCAGTTTCATTTCTTTGGGGCGATTGAACACTGAAGCTTTCTTT. This sequence encodes CASSFISLGRLNTEAFF.

The genes are TRBV6-1 and TRBJ2-1; the D call may be TRBD1 or TRBD2 (5 bases each). The germline V gene encodes CDR1 MNHNS and CDR2 SASEGT. CDR3 length equals 16 residues. The ends were cut back, 4 bases at V and 0 bases at J, with 13 bases in the middle. CDR3 in amino acids: CASSGDGLSSYNEQFF. The DNA of the CDR3 is TGTGCCAGCAGTGGGGACGGACTGAGCTCCTACAATGAGCAGTTCTTC.

The chain links TRBV27 to TRBJ2-2, with 13 bases lining up with TRBD2. CDR3 size: 20 residues. V was clipped by 6 bases and J by 1 base; unmatched bases: 14. Germline CDR1 and CDR2: MNHEY and SMNVEV (reference sequence). As DNA, the CDR3 is TGTGCCAGCAGAACTAGCGGGAGGGCCCAATTTAAAGAGAACACCGGGGAGCTGTTTTTT. Its translation: CASRTSGRAQFKENTGELFF.

The chain uses TRBV11-2 and TRBJ2-7; 12 bases are a match to TRBD2. Germline V CDR1 and CDR2: SGHAT, FQNNGV. V was clipped by 8 bases and J by 2 bases; unmatched bases: 13. This CDR3 has 17 residues. The CDR3 nucleotides are TGTGCCAGCTCTTTGACTAGCGGGGGAATGAGTCCCTACGAGCAGTACTTC. Translation gives CASSLTSGGMSPYEQYF.

The V call is TRBV15, the J call TRBJ2-2; 7 bases are a match to TRBD1. This CDR3 comprises 15 residues. The V gene's germline CDR1 is LNHNV and CDR2 YYDKDF (reference sequence). After removal of 4 bases from V and 4 bases from J, the junction contained 6 bases not matched to a gene. CDR3 loop: CATSMGQLLTGELFF. The CDR3 DNA reads TGTGCCACCAGCATGGGACAGCTACTCACCGGGGAGCTGTTTTTT.